This TCR beta chain comes out of a study of cytomegalovirus exposure and HLA in healthy donors. The study ran its PCR with 60 Vbeta and 13 Jbeta primers. Assay used: immunoSEQ multiplex PCR; TCRdb lists only in-frame clones, some missing. The sample lists 170,000 or so clones; roughly 84% were seen once. The CDR3 extends over 16 amino acids. V was clipped by 5 bases and J by 5 bases; unmatched bases: 7. Germline V CDR1 and CDR2: SGHTA, FQGNSA. Overall study findings and caveats: Usually a TCR sequence was rare, but some public TCRs were found in many donors. Cytomegalovirus status was reportedly diagnosed by the classifier with high sensitivity and specificity.

As to this clone: Its antigen is undetermined.

The origin of this receptor is a boy younger than 10 in good health and CMV-seronegative. The V gene is TRBV7-2, the J gene TRBJ2-7, with 15 bases matching TRBD2. Sequenced material: PBMCs. The CDR3: CASSPGTSGRMNEQYF. CDR3 DNA: TGTGCCAGCAGCCCCGGGACTAGCGGGAGGATGAACGAGCAGTACTTC.